This T cell receptor beta chain was identified during a study of blood T cell repertoires in COVID-19. Authors' methods: Nucleated cell counts were estimated from reference gene primer amplification. The method was immunoSEQ multiplex PCR; TCRdb's version includes in-frame clones alone and lacks a portion of them. The V and J calls and clone size come from that table; D and trimming were worked out from the DNA. Here the sample spans some 130,000 clones, 81% being singletons. This CDR3 is built from 14 residues. V lost 10 bases to trimming and J lost 7 bases; unmatched junction nucleotides: 13. Germline V gene lookup returns CDR1 MDHEN and CDR2 SYDVKM.

Sequencing input: peripheral blood. The source of this sequence is a woman aged 55-70 years with active or convalescent COVID-19. This chain connects TRBV28 to TRBJ1-2; 9 bases line up with TRBD1. The CDR3, as DNA: TGTGCCACTGAAGTTCCGGGACAGGGTCGTGGCTACACCTTC. This sequence encodes CATEVPGQGRGYTF.